This T cell receptor beta chain was captured by sequencing in a study of T cell responses to AZD1222 COVID-19 vaccine. Study findings and constraints: Donors, mostly white British, included more females; clonal diversity was possibly underestimated. Sampling captured repertoires only after the peak T cell response.

V was cut by 0 bases and J by 5 bases, with 16 bases left in between. Germline lookup yields CDR1 SGHNT and CDR2 YYREEE (reference sequence). The CDR3 length is 16 residues. This clone came up a few times. The antigen is undetermined. Data came from immunoSEQ multiplex PCR; TCRdb stores just in-frame clones and leaves some out. The sample contains about 150,000 clones, more than 90% of which appear only once. The sequencing here drew on peripheral blood, taken on day 0 of AZD1222 vaccination. The TCR comes from an adult in good health. This chain uses TRBV5-4 with TRBJ2-3, with D tentatively TRBD1 (6 bases). The CDR3 DNA reads as TGTGCCAGCAGCTTGGGGGCGGCAGGGGCGGGAGATACGCAGTATTTT. This gives the protein CASSLGAAGAGDTQYF. Filled out from reference TRBV5-4 and TRBJ2-3, the complete variable domain reads ETGVTQSPTHLIKTRGQQVTLRCSSQSGHNTVSWYQQALGQGPQFIFQYYREEENGRGNFPPRFSGLQFPNYSSELNVNALELDDSALYLCASSLGAAGAGDTQYFGPGTRLTVL.